This passage covers 29 T cell receptor beta chains from one sample sequenced in a study of blood T cell repertoires in COVID-19. Only in-frame clones appear in the TCRdb table, and some are missing; sequencing was by immunoSEQ multiplex PCR. Here the sample spans approximately 100,000 clones, roughly 90% being singletons. The sample was peripheral blood. These receptors all stem from a human donor with COVID-19, enrolled during active disease. The donor label of this sample is uncertain.

The chain is built from TRBV2 and TRBJ1-1, with 9 bases that match TRBD1. Trimming took 7 bases from V and 3 from J; bases not matched to a gene: 6. Germline V CDR1 and CDR2: SNHLY, FYNNEI. The CDR3 runs 14 residues. DNA for the CDR3: TGTGCCAGCATGAAACAGGGGGCTCACACTGAAGCTTTCTTT. Its protein product is CASMKQGAHTEAFF. Full variable domain (outside the CDR3, taken from reference TRBV2 and TRBJ1-1): EPEVTQTPSHQVTQMGQEVILRCVPISNHLYFYWYRQILGQKVEFLVSFYNNEISEKSEIFDDQFSVERPDGSNFTLKIRSTKLEDSAMYFCASMKQGAHTEAFFGQGTRLTVV.

The chain has TRBV5-1 and TRBJ1-2; possibly TRBD1 for D (6 bases). Looked up from germline, CDR1 is SGHRS and CDR2 is YFSETQ. The V end was cut by 5 bases, the J end by 4 bases, with 18 bases between. The length of the CDR3 is 15 residues. The CDR3 is CASRAAQGLSYGYTF. CDR3 bases: TGCGCCAGCAGAGCGGCCCAGGGGTTAAGCTATGGCTACACCTTC.

This rearrangement joins TRBV3-1 (or the pseudogene TRBV3-2) to TRBJ1-6; D remains ambiguous. Germline CDR1 and CDR2: LGHDT and YNNKEL (reference sequence). The CDR3 runs to 19 residues. V shed 0 bases and J shed 7 bases, with 22 bases lying between them. The CDR3 DNA sequence: TGTGCCAGCAGCCAAGATTCCTGGCGTATGAGGGTGGGAAATTCACCCCTCCACTTT. It codes for CASSQDSWRMRVGNSPLHF.

The J gene is TRBJ2-1, the V gene TRBV11-2; D is perhaps TRBD2 (6 bases). V dropped 0 bases and J dropped 6 bases, with 9 bases sitting between them. The CDR3 totals 14 residues. Germline V lookup: CDR1 SGHAT, CDR2 FQNNGV. The CDR3 bases are TGTGCCAGCAGCTTAGATTCGGGGGTCAATGAGCAGTTCTTC. Its translation: CASSLDSGVNEQFF.

This chain uses TRBV28 with TRBJ1-3, with 12 bases that match TRBD1. CDR3 length equals 19 residues. Losses at the gene ends were 3 bases for V and 6 bases for J; bases not matched to a gene: 15. Per the germline V gene, CDR1 is MDHEN and CDR2 is SYDVKM. This chain's CDR3 is CASSFGTGGYIHKENTIYF. DNA for the CDR3: TGTGCCAGCAGTTTCGGGACAGGGGGCTACATACATAAAGAAAACACCATATATTTT. Supplemented by reference TRBV28 and TRBJ1-3, the full variable domain reads DVKVTQSSRYLVKRTGEKVFLECVQDMDHENMFWYRQDPGLGLRLIYFSYDVKMKEKGDIPEGYSVSREKKERFSLILESASTNQTSMYLCASSFGTGGYIHKENTIYFGEGSWLTVV.

V is TRBV29-1 and J is TRBJ2-3, with D possibly matching TRBD2 (5 bases). Germline values: CDR1 SQVTM, CDR2 ANQGSEA. The V gene lost 4 bases and the J gene lost 4 bases, with 12 bases spanning the gap. This CDR3 region has 13 residues. The CDR3, as DNA: TGCAGCGTTGGGGGAGTCGGTGCAGATACGCAGTATTTT. Protein sequence: CSVGGVGADTQYF.

V gene TRBV6-5 combines with J gene TRBJ1-5; D gene unclear. Germline loops: CDR1 MNHEY, CDR2 SVGAGI. This CDR3 region has 12 residues. V was pared by 6 bases and J by 4 bases, with 7 bases between. The CDR3 bases are TGTGCCAGCAGGGTAGTGAATCAGCCCCAGCATTTT. Its protein is CASRVVNQPQHF.

The chain couples TRBV20-1 to TRBJ2-3, with 8 bases identical to TRBD2. Trimming took 3 bases from V and 6 from J; bases not matched to a gene: 11. The CDR3 is 15 amino acids. Germline lookup yields CDR1 DFQATT and CDR2 SNEGSKA (reference sequence). CDR3 nucleotide sequence: TGCAGTGCTAGTGGGAACGGGGGGGCCTTGGATACGCAGTATTTT. Translating gives CSASGNGGALDTQYF.

The chain is built from TRBV24-1 and TRBJ2-7; 9 bases line up with TRBD1. V was clipped by 4 bases and J by 5 bases; unmatched bases: 5. Germline V gene lookup returns CDR1 KGHDR and CDR2 SFDVKD. The CDR3 sequence is 14 residues long. In DNA, the CDR3 is TGTGCCACCAGTGACGACAGGGGGTATGACGAGCAGTACTTC. Protein: CATSDDRGYDEQYF.

V is TRBV11-2 and J is TRBJ1-1, with 7 bases matching TRBD1. Germline V gene lookup returns CDR1 SGHAT and CDR2 FQNNGV. The CDR3 spans 15 residues. After removal of 5 bases from V and 1 base from J, the junction contained 7 bases not matched to a gene. The CDR3 DNA sequence: TGTGCCAGCAGCCCAGAACAGGGGAGGAACACTGAAGCTTTCTTT. Translated: CASSPEQGRNTEAFF.

The chain recombines TRBV6-5 with TRBJ1-1; TRBD1 might be the D (6 bases). V shed 9 bases and J shed 4 bases, with 12 bases lying between them. The germline V gene has CDR1 MNHEY and CDR2 SVGAGI. The CDR3 is 12 residues long. The CDR3 is CASSGEFTEAFF. Here the CDR3 DNA reads TGTGCCAGTTCAGGGGAGTTCACTGAAGCTTTCTTT.

This chain connects TRBV6-5 to TRBJ1-4, with 8 positions matching TRBD1. CDR3 length equals 14 residues. Germline values: CDR1 MNHEY, CDR2 SVGAGI. Losses at the gene ends were 6 bases for V and 7 bases for J; bases not matched to a gene: 7. CDR3 coding DNA: TGTGCCAGCAGCCAGGGGGCGGTCAGTGAAAAACTGTTTTTT. Translating it yields CASSQGAVSEKLFF.

V is TRBV5-4 and J is TRBJ2-3; 10 nucleotides align to TRBD2. Germline V CDR1 and CDR2: SGHNT, YYREEE (reference sequence). The trim removed 4 bases at V and 3 bases at J, leaving 5 bases unmatched. The CDR3 has 15 residues. The CDR3, as DNA: TGTGCCAGCAGCCGGATGACTAGCGGGACAGATACGCAGTATTTT. It yields the protein CASSRMTSGTDTQYF.

This rearrangement joins TRBV9 to TRBJ2-5; maybe TRBD2 (6 bases). The CDR3 runs 15 residues. Per germline, CDR1 SGDLS and CDR2 YYNGEE. The germline V and J ends were trimmed by 0 bases and 5 bases, with 14 bases remaining between them. The CDR3 protein is CASSVAGGMWETQYF. The CDR3 DNA follows: TGTGCCAGCAGCGTAGCTGGCGGGATGTGGGAGACCCAGTACTTC.

This clone was detected only once. The chain is built from TRBV27 and TRBJ2-1, with TRBD2 matching 13 bases. J gave up 10 bases and V 4 bases, and 1 base lay outside the gene matches. Per the germline V gene, CDR1 is MNHEY and CDR2 is SMNVEV (reference sequence). The CDR3 is 13 amino acids. The CDR3 is CASSSTSGGEQFF. CDR3 DNA sequence: TGTGCCAGCAGTTCGACTAGCGGGGGGGAGCAGTTCTTC.

This clone was counted a single time. J is TRBJ1-5 and V is TRBV10-2, with a possible D match to TRBD1 (5 bases). The CDR3 runs to 15 residues. Germline CDR1 reads WSHSY; CDR2 reads SAAADI. V shed 0 bases and J shed 6 bases, with 12 bases lying between them. The CDR3 DNA reads as TGCGCCAGCAGTGAGTCTCAGGGTAGCGGTCAGCCCCAGCATTTT. Protein product: CASSESQGSGQPQHF.

This sequence joins TRBV4-1 and TRBJ2-5; 7 nucleotides agree with TRBD1. V lost 0 bases and J lost 4; bases outside the gene matches: 8. In germline, CDR1 is MGHRA, CDR2 YSYEKL. CDR3 length equals 16 residues. The DNA of the CDR3 is TGCGCCAGCAGCCAAGACCGGACCGGGACAGTAGAGACCCAGTACTTC. This encodes CASSQDRTGTVETQYF.

The chain recombines TRBV11-2 with TRBJ1-6, with 10 nucleotides matching TRBD1. With 5 bases clipped from V and 5 bases from J, the junction kept 6 bases outside the gene matches. The V gene's germline CDR1 is SGHAT and CDR2 FQNNGV. The CDR3 length is 16 residues. The CDR3 sequence is CASSRGTGEHNSPLHF. The CDR3 nucleotides read TGTGCCAGCAGCCGCGGGACAGGGGAACATAATTCACCCCTCCACTTT.

The chain has TRBV2 and TRBJ1-2; D is possibly TRBD1 (6 bases). The CDR3 extends over 14 amino acids. The V end lost 7 bases, the J end lost 8 bases, and 20 bases lay between the germline ends. Per the germline V gene, CDR1 is SNHLY and CDR2 is FYNNEI. Written as DNA, the CDR3 is TGTGCCAGCAACGGGGACACCCCAAGGGGCGGCTACACCTTC. Translation gives CASNGDTPRGGYTF.

This clone was picked up a small number of times. This chain joins TRBV7-6 and TRBJ1-5; the D gene is possibly TRBD1 (6 bases). Deletions cut 5 bases from V and 4 bases from J, with 15 bases between. Germline values: CDR1 SGHVS, CDR2 FNYEAQ. CDR3 size: 15 residues. The DNA for the CDR3 is TGTGCCAGCAGCCCAGAGGGACACCCTAATCAGCCCCAGCATTTT. It specifies CASSPEGHPNQPQHF.

The chain carries TRBV2 and TRBJ1-3; D uncertain. Germline lookup yields CDR1 SNHLY and CDR2 FYNNEI. V lost 9 bases, J lost 8 bases, and 17 bases lay in between. The length of the CDR3 is 13 residues. In DNA form, the CDR3 reads TGTGCCAGTGCCCCCTCACCCCGGGACACCATATATTTT. This sequence encodes CASAPSPRDTIYF.

The chain recombines TRBV30 with TRBJ1-2; D gene uncertain. Per the germline V gene, CDR1 is GTSNPN and CDR2 is SVGIG (reference sequence). CDR3 length equals 13 residues. Trimming removed 0 bases from V and 4 bases from J, with 9 bases in between. CDR3 DNA sequence: TGTGCCTGGAGTGTACTGGGCACCTATGGCTACACCTTC. It codes for CAWSVLGTYGYTF.

The rearrangement uses TRBV30 and TRBJ1-5, with D unresolved. Per germline, CDR1 GTSNPN and CDR2 SVGIG (reference sequence). This CDR3 is 13 amino acids long. Trimming took 2 bases from V and 2 from J, leaving 7 bases between them. The CDR3 reads CAWSTQGNQPQHF. The CDR3 DNA is TGTGCCTGGAGTACCCAGGGCAATCAGCCCCAGCATTTT.

This chain connects TRBV7-9 to TRBJ1-4, with D perhaps TRBD1 (6 bases). V dropped 5 bases and J dropped 8 bases, with 12 bases sitting between them. Germline V gives CDR1 SEHNR, CDR2 FQNEAQ (reference sequence). The length of the CDR3 is 13 residues. In nucleotides, the CDR3 is TGTGCCAGCAGCACCGGGACAAAGGAAAAACTGTTTTTT. Translating it yields CASSTGTKEKLFF.

V usage is TRBV28 and J usage is TRBJ2-3; 7 bases line up with TRBD2. The junction had 8 bases not matched to a gene; V was cut back by 5 bases and J by 0 bases. Germline V gives CDR1 MDHEN, CDR2 SYDVKM. This CDR3 has 16 amino acids. The CDR3 here is CASSPSSGPSTDTQYF. CDR3 bases: TGTGCCAGCAGTCCTTCTAGCGGTCCTAGCACAGATACGCAGTATTTT.

The chain has TRBV5-1 and TRBJ1-4; possibly TRBD1 for D (5 bases). Germline assignment: CDR1 SGHRS and CDR2 YFSETQ. Trimming stripped 2 bases from V and 6 bases from J, with 14 bases between. The CDR3 covers 15 residues. This CDR3 reads CASSFSGLRDEKLFF. The DNA of the CDR3 is TGCGCCAGCAGCTTCTCGGGACTCCGGGATGAAAAACTGTTTTTT.

This chain uses TRBV4-1 with TRBJ2-7, with TRBD1 matching 9 bases. The CDR3 covers 18 residues. The J segment lost 0 bases and the V segment lost 2 bases, leaving 11 bases of the junction unmatched. Germline lookup yields CDR1 MGHRA and CDR2 YSYEKL. Here the CDR3 reads CASSQPGQGSGLSYEQYF. For the CDR3, the DNA is TGCGCCAGCAGCCAACCGGGACAGGGAAGCGGTCTCTCCTACGAGCAGTACTTC.

The V gene is TRBV7-2, the J gene TRBJ1-2; D is unresolved. CDR1 is SGHTA, CDR2 FQGNSA, per germline. The CDR3 sequence is 12 residues long. The V end lost 4 bases, the J end lost 9 bases, and 12 bases lay between the germline ends. The CDR3 here is CASSSHRGSYTF. The CDR3 nucleotides are TGTGCCAGCAGCTCGCACAGAGGGAGCTACACCTTC.

The V call is TRBV5-5, the J call TRBJ1-2; 7 bases agree with TRBD1. V dropped 3 bases and J dropped 8; count of bases not matched to a gene: 19. This CDR3 has 17 residues. CDR1 and CDR2 from the germline V gene are SGHKS and YYEKEE (reference sequence). This CDR3 is CASSSIKATGISNGYTF. In DNA, the CDR3 is TGTGCCAGCAGCTCCATCAAAGCGACAGGGATATCGAACGGCTACACCTTC.